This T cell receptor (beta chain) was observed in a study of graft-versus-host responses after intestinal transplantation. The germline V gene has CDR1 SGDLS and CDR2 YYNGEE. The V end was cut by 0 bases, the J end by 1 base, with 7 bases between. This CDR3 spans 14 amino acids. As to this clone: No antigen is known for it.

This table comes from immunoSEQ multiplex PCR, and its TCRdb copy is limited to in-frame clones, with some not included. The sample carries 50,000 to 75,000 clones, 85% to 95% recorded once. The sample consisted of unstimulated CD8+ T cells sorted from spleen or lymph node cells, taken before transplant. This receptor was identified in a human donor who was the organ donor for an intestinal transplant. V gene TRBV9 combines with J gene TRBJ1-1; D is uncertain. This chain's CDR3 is CASSVVAENTEAFF. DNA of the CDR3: TGTGCCAGCAGCGTAGTCGCAGAGAACACTGAAGCTTTCTTT.